Listed here is a single T cell receptor (beta chain). The antigen remains undetermined. TCRdb re-called the reads with MiXCR, one entry per CDR3 protein. The table shows 400,000 or so distinct CDR3 sequences, with 30% to 40% occurring only once. This sample was included in a study of T cell repertoires in cytomegalovirus infection. Study context: Indications of both CMV infection and matching HLA type were provided by public TCR beta signatures. The study's findings and limits: HLA-C-restricted CMV clonotypes gave the most frequent clonotype in two of eight donors. Using cumulative public TCR beta family frequency, the authors identified those who carried CMV together with the relevant HLA.

Sequenced input: PBMCs. The clonotype comes from a human donor in good health (CMV status not recorded). Some clones in this sample may be carry-over from other donors' samples.

CDR3 DNA: TGTGCCAGCAGCCCCCGACCGGGTATGAACACTGAAGCTTTCTTT. This translates into CASSPRPGMNTEAFF. The chain has TRBV2 and TRBJ1-1, with no clear D. The CDR3 consists of 15 residues. The germline gives CDR1 SNHLY, CDR2 FYNNEI. With 6 bases removed from V and 0 bases from J, the gap between germline ends came to 14 bases.